Presented here are 25 T cell receptor beta chains from one specimen sequenced in a study of graft-versus-host responses after intestinal transplantation. The antigens these receptors bind are not known. Here immunoSEQ multiplex PCR was the method, and the copy in TCRdb shows in-frame clones only, minus some. The data hold more than 85,000 clones, with less than 95% observed a single time. The sequenced sample was unstimulated CD8+ T cells sorted from spleen or lymph node cells, obtained before transplant. Source of these receptors: a human donor who was the organ donor for an intestinal transplant.

This clone was observed a handful of times. V gene TRBV5-6 combines with J gene TRBJ1-2; D is possibly TRBD1 (6 bases). The CDR3 has 14 amino acids. The V gene's germline CDR1 is SGHDT and CDR2 YYEEEE. Trimming removed 1 base from V and 3 bases from J, with 10 bases in between. DNA for the CDR3: TGTGCCAGCAGCTTGACAGGGCGGGACTATGGCTACACCTTC. This encodes CASSLTGRDYGYTF.

The CDR3 sequence: CASSLVAGRTFRGLETQYF. The CDR3 coding sequence is TGTGCCAGCAGCTTGGTGGCGGGTCGAACTTTTAGGGGACTGGAGACCCAGTACTTC. The genes are TRBV5-4 and TRBJ2-5; the D gene is possibly TRBD2 (6 bases). The V end lost 0 bases, the J end lost 5 bases, and 26 bases lay between the germline ends. Germline loops: CDR1 SGHNT, CDR2 YYREEE (reference sequence). The CDR3 has 19 amino acids. Full variable domain (remainder filled in from reference TRBV5-4 and TRBJ2-5): ETGVTQSPTHLIKTRGQQVTLRCSSQSGHNTVSWYQQALGQGPQFIFQYYREEENGRGNFPPRFSGLQFPNYSSELNVNALELDDSALYLCASSLVAGRTFRGLETQYFGPGTRLLVL.

The chain couples TRBV27 to TRBJ2-1; tentatively, D is TRBD2 (6 bases). The length of the CDR3 is 16 residues. CDR1 and CDR2 from the germline V gene are MNHEY and SMNVEV (reference sequence). Trimming shortened V by 1 base and J by 2 bases, and 12 bases separated the two germline ends. CDR3 residues: CASSLLFGSTYNEQFF. CDR3 nucleotides: TGTGCCAGCAGTTTATTGTTCGGGAGTACCTACAATGAGCAGTTCTTC.

This chain joins TRBV27 and TRBJ1-1; TRBD1 agrees at 7 bases. The CDR3 is 14 amino acids. With 6 bases clipped from V and 1 base from J, the junction kept 5 bases outside the gene matches. Germline CDR1 is MNHEY and CDR2 is SMNVEV (reference sequence). The CDR3 reads CASRIQGWNTEAFF. CDR3 DNA sequence: TGTGCCAGCAGAATACAGGGGTGGAACACTGAAGCTTTCTTT.

The chain recombines TRBV30 with TRBJ2-1; 7 nucleotides align to TRBD1. This CDR3 contains 14 residues. Germline V CDR1 and CDR2: GTSNPN, SVGIG (reference sequence). Trimming cost V 3 bases and J 5 bases; bases outside gene matches: 7. CDR3 sequence (DNA): TGTGCCTGGAGCACAGGGGATTTGGACAATGAGCAGTTCTTC. Translated, it gives CAWSTGDLDNEQFF.

This rearrangement joins TRBV10-3 to TRBJ1-1; D is perhaps TRBD1 (6 bases). The germline CDR1 and CDR2 sequences are ENHRY and SYGVKD. The CDR3 length is 16 residues. The germline V and J ends were trimmed by 3 bases and 1 base, with 15 bases remaining between them. This CDR3 is CAISELEAGENTEAFF. The CDR3 nucleotides are TGTGCCATCAGTGAATTAGAGGCAGGGGAGAACACTGAAGCTTTCTTT.

The chain links TRBV6-5 to TRBJ2-1; no clear D. The CDR3 sequence is 13 residues long. Germline CDR1 MNHEY, CDR2 SVGAGI. With 7 bases removed from V and 2 bases from J, the gap between germline ends came to 9 bases. The CDR3 spells CASKEYPYNEQFF. For the CDR3, the DNA is TGTGCCAGCAAGGAGTACCCCTACAATGAGCAGTTCTTC.

This clone appeared once. The chain links TRBV5-1 to TRBJ2-1, with TRBD2 as a possible D gene (6 bases). The CDR3 has 13 residues. With 2 bases removed from V and 10 bases from J, the gap between germline ends came to 13 bases. Germline lookup yields CDR1 SGHRS and CDR2 YFSETQ. The CDR3 nucleotides read TGCGCCAGCAGCTTCGTCGAGGCGGGGGAGCAGTTCTTC. It codes for CASSFVEAGEQFF. Based on the CDR3 plus reference TRBV5-1 and TRBJ2-1, the full variable domain is KAGVTQTPRYLIKTRGQQVTLSCSPISGHRSVSWYQQTPGQGLQFLFEYFSETQRNKGNFPGRFSGRQFSNSRSEMNVSTLELGDSALYLCASSFVEAGEQFFGPGTRLTVL.

V and J are TRBV7-6 and TRBJ2-1, with 9 bases matching TRBD2. In germline, CDR1 is SGHVS, CDR2 FNYEAQ. After removal of 5 bases from V and 4 bases from J, the junction contained 12 bases not matched to a gene. This CDR3 spans 17 amino acids. In nucleotides, the CDR3 is TGTGCCAGCAGCGTAGAAGGGCTAGCGGGGTTATACAATGAGCAGTTCTTC. Encoded protein: CASSVEGLAGLYNEQFF.

A remark on this clone: The identical CDR3 is also encoded by other nucleotide sequences in the sample. CDR3 bases: TGTGCCAGCAGCTTACTCGCGGGGGAGCAGTTCTTC. Protein product: CASSLLAGEQFF. J is TRBJ2-1 and V is TRBV7-9; D perhaps matches TRBD2 (6 bases). There are 12 residues in the CDR3. Trimming removed 2 bases from V and 10 bases from J, with 9 bases in between. Germline V gene data show CDR1 as SEHNR and CDR2 as FQNEAQ (reference sequence).

Here the CDR3 DNA reads TGTGCCTGGAGTGTACCGCGGGCGGGCACAGATACGCAGTATTTT. Translating it yields CAWSVPRAGTDTQYF. The genes are TRBV30 and TRBJ2-3; a weak D match, TRBD2 (5 bases). This CDR3 spans 15 amino acids. CDR1 and CDR2 from the germline V gene are GTSNPN and SVGIG (reference sequence). Trimming removed 0 bases from V and 1 base from J, with 11 bases in between.

CDR3: CAIRDIANTGELFF. The CDR3 DNA reads TGTGCCATCAGGGACATCGCGAACACCGGGGAGCTGTTTTTT. The genes are TRBV19 and TRBJ2-2; weak D call: TRBD1 (6 bases). Trimming stripped 10 bases from V and 0 bases from J, with 12 bases between. CDR1 LNHDA and CDR2 SQIVND come from the germline V gene (reference sequence). The CDR3 loop spans 14 amino acids. The variable domain in full, with the rest retrieved from reference TRBV19 and TRBJ2-2, is DGGITQSPKYLFRKEGQNVTLSCEQNLNHDAMYWYRQDPGQGLRLIYYSQIVNDFQKGDIAEGYSVSREKKESFPLTVTSAQKNPTAFYLCAIRDIANTGELFFGEGSRLTVL.

CDR3 amino acids: CASSYTGVGNQPQHF. The CDR3 bases are TGTGCCAGCAGTTACACGGGGGTCGGCAATCAGCCCCAGCATTTT. The J gene is TRBJ1-5, the V gene TRBV6-6; D is perhaps TRBD1 (5 bases). The V and J ends lost 2 bases and 2 bases respectively, with 10 bases between them. Germline V lookup: CDR1 MNHNY, CDR2 SVGAGI (reference sequence). The CDR3 is made up of 15 amino acids.

The V and J genes are TRBV5-6 and TRBJ2-5, with a tentative D call TRBD1 (6 bases). Trimming removed 5 bases from V and 5 bases from J, with 13 bases in between. The germline gives CDR1 SGHDT, CDR2 YYEEEE. The CDR3 consists of 13 residues. The CDR3 region has the DNA TGTGCCAGCAGTACAGGGTTAGGGGAGACCCAGTACTTC. Translated, it gives CASSTGLGETQYF.

The rearrangement joins TRBV5-6 to TRBJ2-5, with 8 bases aligning to TRBD2. The end of the DNA fits TRBJ2-7 better, so the J call may be wrong. The germline CDR1 and CDR2 sequences are SGHDT and YYEEEE. The CDR3 consists of 14 residues. This CDR3 is CASNAAGVSYEQYF. The CDR3 bases are TGTGCCAGCAACGCAGCGGGAGTCTCCTACGAGCAGTACTTC.

The chain uses TRBV10-3 and TRBJ1-2, with TRBD1 identical over 7 bases. From germline, CDR1 is ENHRY and CDR2 SYGVKD. Trimming took 10 bases from V and 7 from J; bases not matched to a gene: 9. This CDR3 has 12 residues. CDR3 sequence (DNA): TGTGCCACCAATGACAGGGCCGGTGGCTACACCTTC. This sequence encodes CATNDRAGGYTF.

The V and J genes are TRBV6-5 and TRBJ2-1, with 8 bases that match TRBD1. The CDR3 has 14 amino acids. Germline-derived CDR1 and CDR2 are MNHEY and SVGAGI. V lost 6 bases, J lost 9 bases, and 10 bases stayed unmatched. The CDR3 DNA is TGTGCCAGCAGGCCGGGGACAGGTCCTGTTGAGCAGTTCTTC. Amino acids: CASRPGTGPVEQFF.

The chain has TRBV6-5 and TRBJ2-1, with 10 bases that match TRBD2. Germline V gives CDR1 MNHEY, CDR2 SVGAGI. V dropped 4 bases and J dropped 13; count of bases not matched to a gene: 13. The CDR3 loop spans 15 amino acids. The CDR3 DNA follows: TGTGCCAGCAGTTCGAGCTCCGGGACTAGCGTTTTCCAGTTCTTC. It codes for CASSSSSGTSVFQFF.

Details on this clone: In the same sample, other DNA sequences code for this CDR3. The CDR3 spells CASSVGYSPSYEQYF. The CDR3 DNA reads TGTGCCAGCAGCGTAGGCTATTCTCCCTCCTACGAGCAGTACTTC. The chain joins TRBV9 to TRBJ2-7, with D hard to call. Trimming took off 0 bases at V and 0 bases at J, with 10 bases between the two ends. Germline V CDR1 and CDR2: SGDLS, YYNGEE. This CDR3 has 15 amino acids.

There are a few counts of this clone. The chain combines TRBV10-3 with TRBJ2-7; D ambiguous. Germline loops: CDR1 ENHRY, CDR2 SYGVKD. Trimming stripped 3 bases from V and 0 bases from J, with 12 bases between. This CDR3 is built from 15 residues. CDR3 bases: TGTGCCATCAGTGACCGAGAGGAGAGCTCCTACGAGCAGTACTTC. Amino acids: CAISDREESSYEQYF.

This clone was observed a single time. This sequence joins TRBV29-1 and TRBJ1-1; D perhaps matches TRBD1 (6 bases). This CDR3 spans 13 amino acids. CDR1 is SQVTM, CDR2 ANQGSEA, per germline. The V and J ends lost 6 bases and 5 bases respectively, with 16 bases between them. CDR3 sequence: CSVLGGAGTEAFF. CDR3 coding DNA: TGCAGCGTCTTGGGGGGGGCGGGTACTGAAGCTTTCTTT.

This chain links TRBV28 with TRBJ2-3; 12 nucleotides align to TRBD1. The junction had 7 bases not matched to a gene; V was cut back by 2 bases and J by 4 bases. Germline V gene sequence: CDR1 MDHEN, CDR2 SYDVKM. This CDR3 is 17 amino acids long. The CDR3 DNA sequence: TGTGCCAGCAGTTTAGTGCCTGGGACAGGGGGCTCAGATACGCAGTATTTT. Translated, it gives CASSLVPGTGGSDTQYF.

With respect to this clone: One end of the junction does not line up with germline, which may come from a read error. The chain recombines TRBV13 with TRBJ2-7; D possibly corresponds to TRBD1 (6 bases). Germline V gives CDR1 PRHDT, CDR2 FYEKMQ (reference sequence). This CDR3 contains 12 residues. The CDR3 nucleotides are TGTGCCAGCAGCACATACAGGGATAGTGTTGACTTC. Its protein is CASSTYRDSVDF.

The V and J genes are TRBV9 and TRBJ2-5; TRBD2 aligns across 7 bases. The length of the CDR3 is 13 residues. Germline assignment: CDR1 SGDLS and CDR2 YYNGEE. The J segment lost 1 base and the V segment lost 4 bases, leaving 1 base of the junction unmatched. CDR3 sequence reads: CASSSGTQETQYF. CDR3 nucleotide sequence: TGTGCCAGCAGCAGCGGGACCCAAGAGACCCAGTACTTC.

This sequence joins TRBV7-8 and TRBJ1-2; a possible D gene is TRBD1 (6 bases). The CDR3 sequence is 17 residues long. CDR1 and CDR2 (germline): SGHVS, FQNEAQ. V lost 5 bases, J lost 3 bases, and 22 bases lay in between. CDR3 amino acids: CASSPRVAGAVDYGYTF. As DNA, the CDR3 is TGTGCCAGCAGCCCCAGGGTCGCGGGGGCAGTTGACTATGGCTACACCTTC.